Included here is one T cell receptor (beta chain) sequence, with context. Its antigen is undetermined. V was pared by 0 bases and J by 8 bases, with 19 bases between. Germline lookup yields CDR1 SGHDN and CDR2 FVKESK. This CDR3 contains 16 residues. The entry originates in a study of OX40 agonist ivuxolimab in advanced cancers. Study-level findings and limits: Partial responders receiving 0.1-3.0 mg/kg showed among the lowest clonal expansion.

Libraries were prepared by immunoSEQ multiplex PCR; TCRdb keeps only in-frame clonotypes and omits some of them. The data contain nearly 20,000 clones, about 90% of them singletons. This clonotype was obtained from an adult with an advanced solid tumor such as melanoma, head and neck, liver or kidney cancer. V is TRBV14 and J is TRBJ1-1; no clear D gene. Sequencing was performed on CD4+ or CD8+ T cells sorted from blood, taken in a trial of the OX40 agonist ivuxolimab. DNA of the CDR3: TGTGCCAGCAGCCAAGATTCCTTTTGGGATTTTGGGGAAGCTTTCTTT. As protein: CASSQDSFWDFGEAFF.